This T cell receptor (beta chain) is from a study of blood T cell repertoires in COVID-19. As for the study in general: Specimens from acute and convalescent COVID-19 originated in the United States, Italy and Spain. PBMCs, B-cell-depleted T cells, or T cells were the source of the cDNA or gDNA that made up the material.

The CDR3 runs to 18 residues. CDR1 is MGHRA, CDR2 YSYEKL, per germline. V was cut by 4 bases and J by 2 bases, with 20 bases left in between. Authors' methods: Reference gene primer amplification in the assay estimated nucleated cell counts. Sequencing was performed with immunoSEQ multiplex PCR; in TCRdb, only in-frame clones are kept and a portion is missing. The D gene and trimming were derived from the DNA, and the V and J assignments and clone size from that table. The sample lists about 250,000 clones; about 86% were seen once. The clonotype originates from a man older than 75 with acute or convalescent COVID-19. What was sequenced was peripheral blood. J is TRBJ1-4 and V is TRBV4-1; D perhaps matches TRBD1 (5 bases). DNA for the CDR3: TGCGCCAGCAGCCTAAGACAGCCAACATTTAACACTAATGAAAAACTGTTTTTT. Protein sequence: CASSLRQPTFNTNEKLFF.